This T cell receptor (beta chain) was identified during a study of high-grade serous ovarian cancer treatment subgroups. On the study more broadly: Mean per sample: about 14,000 reads, about 7,500 unique TCR beta rearrangements. Findings and limits, study-wide: These tumor repertoires lack spatial information from bulk sequencing. The analyses considered CDR3 and ignored CDR1 and CDR2. Different patients shared almost no repertoire; same-patient tumors shared about 0.1 to 0.79.

Tumor samples were taken before definitive surgery or chemotherapy. Concerning this clone itself: The antigen remains undetermined.

This CDR3 comprises 16 residues. CDR1 MDHEN and CDR2 SYDVKM come from the germline V gene. Between the trimmed V and J ends, which lost 3 bases and 0 bases, there was a span of 12 bases. Some clones are missing from TCRdb's copy, which holds only in-frame ones; the method was immunoSEQ multiplex PCR. Of 12,000 to 15,000 clones listed, about 90% were seen once; the top ten hold 5% to 7%. This sequence originates from a human donor with high-grade serous ovarian cancer. The chain joins TRBV28 to TRBJ2-4; D is uncertain. The source material was tumor tissue. The CDR3 here is CASSLRRSLAKNIQYF. The DNA of the CDR3 is TGTGCCAGCAGTTTGCGCAGGTCACTAGCCAAAAACATTCAGTACTTC.